One and the same sample provided the 20 T cell receptor beta chains below, sequenced in a study of blood T cell repertoires in COVID-19. This table comes from immunoSEQ multiplex PCR, and its TCRdb copy is limited to in-frame clones, with some not included. The data contain 40,000 to 45,000 clones, 75% to 90% of them singletons. Sequencing input: peripheral blood. All receptors come from a man aged 55 to 70 with active COVID-19.

The CDR3 DNA sequence: TGTGCCAGTAAGCGGGAGGGCCGCACAGATACGCAGTATTTT. This gives the protein CASKREGRTDTQYF. This sequence joins TRBV19 and TRBJ2-3; 10 bases agree with TRBD2. Trimming cost V 7 bases and J 1 base; bases outside gene matches: 2. CDR3 length equals 14 residues. Germline CDR1 reads LNHDA; CDR2 reads SQIVND (reference sequence).

The chain combines TRBV12-3 or TRBV12-4 with TRBJ2-7; D is ambiguous. The V gene lost 5 bases and the J gene lost 3 bases, with 5 bases spanning the gap. The CDR3 consists of 11 residues. Written as DNA, the CDR3 is TGTGCCAGCAGTACATTCTACGAGCAGTACTTC. Translating it yields CASSTFYEQYF.

The V and J genes are TRBV7-2 and TRBJ2-1; 9 bases are shared with TRBD2. This CDR3 spans 15 amino acids. V lost 1 base, J lost 4 bases, and 2 bases stayed unmatched. Germline V gives CDR1 SGHTA, CDR2 FQGNSA. As DNA, the CDR3 is TGTGCCAGCAGCTTAGGACTAGCGGATTACAATGAGCAGTTCTTC. Translation gives CASSLGLADYNEQFF.

The chain uses TRBV5-6 and TRBJ2-1; a possible D gene is TRBD2 (5 bases). The CDR3 runs 15 residues. The germline V gene has CDR1 SGHDT and CDR2 YYEEEE. V lost 2 bases, J lost 8 bases, and 17 bases lay in between. The CDR3 DNA sequence: TGTGCCAGCAGCTTAGTCCGAGGGAGTGGCGATGAGCAGTTCTTC. Its translation: CASSLVRGSGDEQFF.

The rearrangement links TRBV6-5 to TRBJ2-1; D ambiguous. Trimming stripped 2 bases from V and 3 bases from J, with 5 bases between. Per germline, CDR1 MNHEY and CDR2 SVGAGI. The CDR3 totals 13 residues. The CDR3 spells CASSYTNYNEQFF. CDR3 bases: TGTGCCAGCAGTTACACTAACTACAATGAGCAGTTCTTC.

This rearrangement joins TRBV9 to TRBJ1-5, with a tentative D call TRBD1 (6 bases). The V gene's germline CDR1 is SGDLS and CDR2 YYNGEE. V was cut by 3 bases and J by 2 bases, with 12 bases left in between. The length of the CDR3 is 15 residues. In DNA form, the CDR3 reads TGTGCCAGCAGCGAGGGGGGGGGTGGCAATCAGCCCCAGCATTTT. Its protein product is CASSEGGGGNQPQHF.

The gene calls are TRBV2 and TRBJ2-5; 9 bases are shared with TRBD2. Germline CDR1 is SNHLY and CDR2 is FYNNEI. The trim removed 4 bases at V and 7 bases at J, leaving 7 bases unmatched. The CDR3 has 14 residues. The CDR3 here is CASSGGTSRGTQYF. In DNA, the CDR3 is TGTGCCAGCAGTGGGGGGACTAGCCGGGGGACCCAGTACTTC.

This clone has a handful of counts. The chain is built from TRBV5-1 and TRBJ1-2; the D gene is possibly TRBD1 (6 bases). Germline assignment: CDR1 SGHRS and CDR2 YFSETQ. The CDR3 consists of 13 residues. Trimming removed 0 bases from V and 4 bases from J, with 7 bases in between. CDR3 sequence reads: CASSLDRAYGYTF. The CDR3 nucleotides read TGCGCCAGCAGCTTGGACAGGGCCTATGGCTACACCTTC. Combining the CDR3 with reference TRBV5-1 and TRBJ1-2 gives the whole variable domain KAGVTQTPRYLIKTRGQQVTLSCSPISGHRSVSWYQQTPGQGLQFLFEYFSETQRNKGNFPGRFSGRQFSNSRSEMNVSTLELGDSALYLCASSLDRAYGYTFGSGTRLTVV.

The count of this clone is one. This sequence joins TRBV19 and TRBJ1-3, with no clear D. Per the germline V gene, CDR1 is LNHDA and CDR2 is SQIVND (reference sequence). The CDR3 length is 13 residues. Trimming removed 7 bases from V and 2 bases from J, with 9 bases in between. CDR3 bases: TGTGCCAGTATCGGGAATCCTGGAAACACCATATATTTT. This sequence encodes CASIGNPGNTIYF. The full variable domain, in which reference TRBV19 and TRBJ1-3 provide the parts outside the CDR3, is DGGITQSPKYLFRKEGQNVTLSCEQNLNHDAMYWYRQDPGQGLRLIYYSQIVNDFQKGDIAEGYSVSREKKESFPLTVTSAQKNPTAFYLCASIGNPGNTIYFGEGSWLTVV.

This chain links TRBV5-1 with TRBJ2-7; 13 bases fit TRBD2. This CDR3 comprises 15 residues. Per germline, CDR1 SGHRS and CDR2 YFSETQ. V dropped 7 bases and J dropped 5; count of bases not matched to a gene: 9. The CDR3 nucleotides are TGCGCCAGCTCTCGGACTAGCGGGAGTTCCCACGAGCAGTACTTC. It is translated as CASSRTSGSSHEQYF.

The V gene is TRBV5-1, the J gene TRBJ1-4; TRBD1 matches at 9 bases. V lost 0 bases and J lost 8; bases outside the gene matches: 5. The CDR3 spans 15 residues. CDR1 is SGHRS, CDR2 YFSETQ, per germline. The CDR3 DNA sequence: TGCGCCAGCAGCTTGGAACAGGGGGCAAACGAAAAACTGTTTTTT. Protein sequence: CASSLEQGANEKLFF.

V is TRBV5-1 and J is TRBJ2-1; 7 nucleotides align to TRBD2. Unmatched junction bases numbered 13, after V lost 4 bases and J lost 3 bases. CDR1 and CDR2 (germline): SGHRS, YFSETQ. The CDR3 runs to 17 residues. CDR3 sequence (DNA): TGCGCCAGCAGCGCGGGGGTAGGGGCTCTATACTACAATGAGCAGTTCTTC. Amino acids: CASSAGVGALYYNEQFF.

The chain carries TRBV12-3 or TRBV12-4 and TRBJ2-5; D is unresolved. CDR3 length equals 12 residues. The V and J ends lost 8 bases and 2 bases respectively, with 9 bases between them. CDR3 DNA sequence: TGTGCCAGCGGAGAGAGACAAGAGACCCAGTACTTC. It yields the protein CASGERQETQYF.

This rearrangement joins TRBV5-1 to TRBJ2-7, with D perhaps TRBD2 (5 bases). V lost 0 bases to trimming and J lost 5 bases, with 9 bases between them. The CDR3 runs 13 residues. The V gene's germline CDR1 is SGHRS and CDR2 YFSETQ. The CDR3 protein is CASSLGETHEQYF. In DNA form, the CDR3 reads TGCGCCAGCAGCTTGGGGGAGACCCACGAGCAGTACTTC. The variable domain in full, completed from reference TRBV5-1 and TRBJ2-7, reads KAGVTQTPRYLIKTRGQQVTLSCSPISGHRSVSWYQQTPGQGLQFLFEYFSETQRNKGNFPGRFSGRQFSNSRSEMNVSTLELGDSALYLCASSLGETHEQYFGPGTRLTVT.

This clone appeared once. The genes are TRBV5-1 and TRBJ1-1; D call uncertain. With 4 bases removed from V and 0 bases from J, the gap between germline ends came to 7 bases. CDR3 length: 13 amino acids. CDR1 SGHRS and CDR2 YFSETQ come from the germline V gene. The CDR3 region is CASSGLVNTEAFF. In nucleotides, the CDR3 is TGCGCCAGCAGCGGCCTCGTGAACACTGAAGCTTTCTTT.

The chain couples TRBV7-9 to TRBJ2-3; D may be TRBD1 (5 bases). The CDR3 has 15 residues. Trimming stripped 1 base from V and 2 bases from J, with 10 bases between. Germline CDR1 reads SEHNR; CDR2 reads FQNEAQ (reference sequence). This chain's CDR3 is CASSLGSGITDTQYF. The CDR3 bases are TGTGCCAGCAGCTTAGGTTCAGGGATCACAGATACGCAGTATTTT.

The chain couples TRBV2 to TRBJ1-2; 9 nucleotides agree with TRBD1. There are 14 residues in the CDR3. CDR1 is SNHLY, CDR2 FYNNEI, per germline. With 7 bases clipped from V and 2 bases from J, the junction kept 5 bases outside the gene matches. CDR3 residues: CASKDRGLNYGYTF. The CDR3 DNA is TGTGCCAGCAAAGACAGGGGGTTAAACTATGGCTACACCTTC.

This clone showed up just a few times. J is TRBJ2-1 and V is TRBV10-3; D may be TRBD2 (6 bases). Looked up from germline, CDR1 is ENHRY and CDR2 is SYGVKD. The CDR3 is 14 amino acids. Trimming removed 8 bases from V and 9 bases from J, with 20 bases in between. The CDR3 spells CAIQNGTSAGEQFF. CDR3 coding DNA: TGTGCCATCCAAAACGGGACTTCTGCCGGTGAGCAGTTCTTC.

The chain uses TRBV3-1 (or the pseudogene TRBV3-2) and TRBJ2-7; 10 bases line up with TRBD1. The CDR3 consists of 14 residues. Germline V gives CDR1 LGHDT, CDR2 YNNKEL (reference sequence). V was clipped by 5 bases and J by 2 bases; unmatched bases: 3. CDR3 in amino acids: CASSYGQGAYEQYF. The DNA of the CDR3 is TGTGCCAGCAGCTATGGACAGGGGGCCTACGAGCAGTACTTC.

This clone was recorded a few times. V gene TRBV6-6 combines with J gene TRBJ1-1; unclear D gene. This CDR3 spans 13 amino acids. Trimming removed 2 bases at V and 6 bases at J, with 10 bases between. CDR1 MNHNY and CDR2 SVGAGI come from the germline V gene (reference sequence). CDR3 nucleotide sequence: TGTGCCAGCAGTTACGGCGGGCGGCCTGAAGCTTTCTTT. It codes for CASSYGGRPEAFF.